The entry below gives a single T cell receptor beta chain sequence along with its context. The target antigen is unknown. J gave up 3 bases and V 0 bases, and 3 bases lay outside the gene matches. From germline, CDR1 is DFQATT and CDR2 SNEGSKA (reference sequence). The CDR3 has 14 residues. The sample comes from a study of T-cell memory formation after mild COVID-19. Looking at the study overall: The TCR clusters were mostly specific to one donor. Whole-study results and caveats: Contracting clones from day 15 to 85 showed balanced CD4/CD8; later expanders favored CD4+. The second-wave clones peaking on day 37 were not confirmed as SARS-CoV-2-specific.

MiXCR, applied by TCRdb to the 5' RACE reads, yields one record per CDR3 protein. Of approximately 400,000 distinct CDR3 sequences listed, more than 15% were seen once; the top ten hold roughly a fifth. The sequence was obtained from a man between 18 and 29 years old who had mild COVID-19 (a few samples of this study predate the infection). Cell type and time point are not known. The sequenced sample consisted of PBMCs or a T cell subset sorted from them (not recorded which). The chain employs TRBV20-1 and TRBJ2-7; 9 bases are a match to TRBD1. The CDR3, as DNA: TGCAGTGCTAGAGACGGGACAGGGCTCTACGAGCAGTACTTC. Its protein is CSARDGTGLYEQYF.